This TCR beta chain derives from a study of Tregs in tolerant kidney transplant recipients. Study-wide findings and caveats: Biological reproducibility was not directly addressed, but technical replication error appeared minimal. Activated donor B cell expansion appeared to reveal the most relevant donor-specific TCRbeta repertoire. Validation in larger populations is needed because few patients were studied.

Unstimulated regulatory T cells (CD4+CD25+CD127-), CD4+CD25- non-regulatory cells, CD4 and CD8 cells were FACS-sorted from thawed PBMCs. This clone is a singleton in its sample. What it binds is not known. Clones were read by immunoSEQ multiplex PCR, and TCRdb kept only the in-frame ones, dropping some. The sample includes tens of thousands of clones, 84% of them seen just once. This receptor was identified in a human donor in good health. The material sequenced was CD4+ T cells from blood.

CDR3 sequence reads: CAISDPTGGPLEQYF. The CDR3 nucleotides are TGTGCCATCAGTGACCCGACAGGGGGGCCCCTCGAGCAGTACTTC. The chain has TRBV10-3 and TRBJ2-7, with 9 bases fitting TRBD1. This CDR3 is 15 amino acids long. V lost 3 bases to trimming and J lost 6 bases; unmatched junction nucleotides: 9. Germline assignment: CDR1 ENHRY and CDR2 SYGVKD.